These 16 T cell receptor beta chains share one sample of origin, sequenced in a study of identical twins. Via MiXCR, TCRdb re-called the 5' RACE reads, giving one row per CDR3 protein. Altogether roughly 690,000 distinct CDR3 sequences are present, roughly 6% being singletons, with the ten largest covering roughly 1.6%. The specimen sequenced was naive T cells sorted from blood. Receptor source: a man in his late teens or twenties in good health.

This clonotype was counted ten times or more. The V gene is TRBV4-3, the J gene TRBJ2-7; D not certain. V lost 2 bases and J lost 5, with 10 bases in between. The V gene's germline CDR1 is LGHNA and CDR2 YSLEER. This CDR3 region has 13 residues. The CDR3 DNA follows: TGCGCCAGCAGCCAAAATCCTTCCGACGAGCAGTACTTC. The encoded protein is CASSQNPSDEQYF.

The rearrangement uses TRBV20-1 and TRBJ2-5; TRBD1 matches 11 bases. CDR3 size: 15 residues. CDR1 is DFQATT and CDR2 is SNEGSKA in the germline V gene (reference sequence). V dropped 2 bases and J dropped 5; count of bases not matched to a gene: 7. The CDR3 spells CSARLGQGALETQYF. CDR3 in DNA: TGCAGTGCTAGACTCGGACAGGGGGCCCTGGAGACCCAGTACTTC.

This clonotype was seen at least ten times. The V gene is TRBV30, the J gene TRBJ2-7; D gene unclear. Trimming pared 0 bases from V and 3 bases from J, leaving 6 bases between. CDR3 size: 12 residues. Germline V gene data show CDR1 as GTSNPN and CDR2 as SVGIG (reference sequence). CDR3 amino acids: CAWSVSSYEQYF. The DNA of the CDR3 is TGTGCCTGGAGTGTAAGCAGCTACGAGCAGTACTTC.

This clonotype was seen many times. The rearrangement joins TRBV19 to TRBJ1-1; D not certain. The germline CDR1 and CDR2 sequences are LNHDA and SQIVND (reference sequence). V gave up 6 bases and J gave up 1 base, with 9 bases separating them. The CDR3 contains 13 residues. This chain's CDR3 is CASRQLGNTEAFF. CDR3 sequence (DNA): TGTGCCAGTAGGCAACTAGGGAACACTGAAGCTTTCTTT. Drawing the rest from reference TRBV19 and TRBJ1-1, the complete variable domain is DGGITQSPKYLFRKEGQNVTLSCEQNLNHDAMYWYRQDPGQGLRLIYYSQIVNDFQKGDIAEGYSVSREKKESFPLTVTSAQKNPTAFYLCASRQLGNTEAFFGQGTRLTVV.

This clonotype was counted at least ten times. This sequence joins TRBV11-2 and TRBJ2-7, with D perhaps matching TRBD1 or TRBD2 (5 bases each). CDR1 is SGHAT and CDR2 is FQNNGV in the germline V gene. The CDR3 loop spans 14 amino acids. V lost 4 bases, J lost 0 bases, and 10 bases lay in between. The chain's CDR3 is CASSSGPSSYEQYF. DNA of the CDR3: TGTGCCAGCAGCTCGGGACCCAGCTCCTACGAGCAGTACTTC. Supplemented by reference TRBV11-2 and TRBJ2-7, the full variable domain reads EAGVAQSPRYKIIEKRQSVAFWCNPISGHATLYWYQQILGQGPKLLIQFQNNGVVDDSQLPKDRFSAERLKGVDSTLKIQPAKLEDSAVYLCASSSGPSSYEQYFGPGTRLTVT.

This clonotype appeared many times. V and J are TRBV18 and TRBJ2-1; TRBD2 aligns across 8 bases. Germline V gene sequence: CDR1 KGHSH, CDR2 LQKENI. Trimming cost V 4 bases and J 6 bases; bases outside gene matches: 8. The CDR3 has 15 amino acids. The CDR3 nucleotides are TGTGCCAGCTCACAAACGGGGGGGGACTTCAATGAGCAGTTCTTC. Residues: CASSQTGGDFNEQFF.

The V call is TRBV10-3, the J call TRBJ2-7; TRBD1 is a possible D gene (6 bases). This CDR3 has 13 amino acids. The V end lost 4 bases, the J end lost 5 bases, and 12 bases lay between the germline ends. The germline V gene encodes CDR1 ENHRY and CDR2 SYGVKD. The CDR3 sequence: CAISGTGHHEQYF. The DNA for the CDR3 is TGTGCCATCAGTGGAACAGGGCATCACGAGCAGTACTTC.

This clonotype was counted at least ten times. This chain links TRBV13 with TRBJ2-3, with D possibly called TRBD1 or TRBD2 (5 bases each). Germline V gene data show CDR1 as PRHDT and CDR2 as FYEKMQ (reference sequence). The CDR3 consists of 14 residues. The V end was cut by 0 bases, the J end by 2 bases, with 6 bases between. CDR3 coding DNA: TGTGCCAGCAGCTTAGGCGGGACCACAGATACGCAGTATTTT. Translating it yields CASSLGGTTDTQYF.

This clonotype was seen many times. The CDR3 coding sequence is TGTGCCAGCAGCCCACTAGCGGAGGGGGGTGAGCAGTTCTTC. Its protein is CASSPLAEGGEQFF. This chain joins TRBV12-3 or TRBV12-4 and TRBJ2-1; 8 nucleotides line up with TRBD2. CDR3 length: 14 residues. The V and J ends lost 6 bases and 9 bases, in that order; junction bases with no gene match: 10.

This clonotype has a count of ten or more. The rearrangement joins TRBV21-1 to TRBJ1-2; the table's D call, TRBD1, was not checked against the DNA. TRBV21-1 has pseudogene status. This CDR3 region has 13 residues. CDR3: CARGRQGPFGYTF. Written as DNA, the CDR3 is TGTGCCAGGGGGAGACAGGGCCCCTTTGGCTACACCTTC.

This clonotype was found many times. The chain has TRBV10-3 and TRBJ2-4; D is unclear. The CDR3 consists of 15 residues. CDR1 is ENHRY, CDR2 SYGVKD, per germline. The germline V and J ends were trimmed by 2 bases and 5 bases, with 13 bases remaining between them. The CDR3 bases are TGTGCCATCAGTGAGGACCTCGTCACCCAAAACATTCAGTACTTC. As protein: CAISEDLVTQNIQYF.

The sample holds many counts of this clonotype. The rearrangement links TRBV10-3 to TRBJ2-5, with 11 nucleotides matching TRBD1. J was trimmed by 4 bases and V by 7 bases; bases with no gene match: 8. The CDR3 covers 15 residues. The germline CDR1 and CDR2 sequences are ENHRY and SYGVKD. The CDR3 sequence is CAITSGQGVGETQYF. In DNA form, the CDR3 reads TGTGCCATCACCTCGGGACAGGGGGTAGGAGAGACCCAGTACTTC.

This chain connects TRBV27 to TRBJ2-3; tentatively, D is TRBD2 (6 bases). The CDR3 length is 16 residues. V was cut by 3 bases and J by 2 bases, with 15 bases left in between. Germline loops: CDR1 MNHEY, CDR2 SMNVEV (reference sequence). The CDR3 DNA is TGTGCCAGCAGTTTGACGGCCGCGGGAATCACAGATACGCAGTATTTT. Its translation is CASSLTAAGITDTQYF.

The CDR3 region is CSVGTAANTGELFF. The CDR3 region has the DNA TGCAGCGTGGGGACAGCTGCGAACACCGGGGAGCTGTTTTTT. The chain joins TRBV29-1 to TRBJ2-2; 7 positions match TRBD1. This CDR3 region has 14 residues. V dropped 6 bases and J dropped 0; count of bases not matched to a gene: 4. Per germline, CDR1 SQVTM and CDR2 ANQGSEA.

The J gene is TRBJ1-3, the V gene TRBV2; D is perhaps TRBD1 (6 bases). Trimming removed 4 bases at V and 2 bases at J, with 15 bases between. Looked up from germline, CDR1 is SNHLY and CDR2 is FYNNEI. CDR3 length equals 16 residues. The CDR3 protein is CASSAQQGATGNTIYF. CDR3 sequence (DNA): TGTGCCAGCAGTGCCCAACAGGGTGCTACTGGAAACACCATATATTTT.

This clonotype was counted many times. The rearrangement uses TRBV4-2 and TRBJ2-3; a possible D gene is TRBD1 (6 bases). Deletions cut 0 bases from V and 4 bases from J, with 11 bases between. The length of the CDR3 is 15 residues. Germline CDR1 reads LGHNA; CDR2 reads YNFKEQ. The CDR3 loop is CASSQEGGLADTQYF. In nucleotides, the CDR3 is TGTGCCAGCAGCCAAGAAGGGGGTTTGGCAGATACGCAGTATTTT.